This is a list of T cell receptor beta chains from one sample in a study of blood T cell repertoires in COVID-19. Measured with immunoSEQ multiplex PCR; TCRdb has only the in-frame clones, and not every one. The sample has 60,000 to 65,000 clones, approximately 78% seen once; the top ten hold 14%. Sample: peripheral blood. The receptors here all came from a man aged 60-69 years with COVID-19, enrolled during active disease. Both conserved end residues are part of each CDR3. Fields, in order: clone size, D gene, V gene, J gene, CDR3 DNA, CDR3 protein. A D gene is named only where the DNA matches it firmly. For some rows the clone size is stated as once, few or many, or as a class when expanded; others skip it.

few	-	TRBV7-2	TRBJ2-2	TGTGCCAGCAGCTCGGAGGTAACCGGGGAGCTGTTTTTT	CASSSEVTGELFF
-	TRBD1	TRBV9	TRBJ1-1	TGTGCCAGCAGCTCCCGGGACAGGTTTACTGAAGCTTTCTTT	CASSSRDRFTEAFF
-	-	TRBV30	TRBJ1-4	TGTGCCTGGAGTCGTCAGGGATCCATCGGGGAAAAACTGTTTTTT	CAWSRQGSIGEKLFF
-	-	TRBV28	TRBJ1-3	TGTGCCAGCACTTTAGGGCGTCGAAACACCATATATTTT	CASTLGRRNTIYF
-	TRBD2	TRBV30	TRBJ2-5	TGTGCCTGGAAGGCTAGCGGGGGGCCAAATCCAAGATTTGCCCAGTACTTC	CAWKASGGPNPRFAQYF
-	-	TRBV19	TRBJ1-2	TGTGCCAGTAGCCCCGGGATTAACTATGGCTACACCTTC	CASSPGINYGYTF
-	-	TRBV7-9	TRBJ1-1	TGTGCCAGCAGCTCAGGGGTAATGGCTTTCTTT	CASSSGVMAFF
-	TRBD1	TRBV2	TRBJ1-1	TGTGCCAGCATCATTGGCAGGGGGGATTCGGCTTTCTTT	CASIIGRGDSAFF
-	-	TRBV15	TRBJ2-2	TGTGCCACCAGCGCCGCCACGGGGGAGGTCTGGGAGCTGTTTTTT	CATSAATGEVWELFF
few	-	TRBV7-6	TRBJ1-1	TGTGCCAGCAGCTTAAGCCGAGGCAGGGGCATGAACACTGAAGCTTTCTTT	CASSLSRGRGMNTEAFF
-	-	TRBV21-1	TRBJ2-5	TGTGCCAGCCTTTTAAAGGTAGCGGGGGGGCAGGGAGAGACCCAGTACTTC	CASLLKVAGGQGETQYF
few	-	TRBV30	TRBJ1-2	TGTGCCTGGAGTGTGATCGACCAGGCGGGCTACACCTTC	CAWSVIDQAGYTF
few	TRBD1	TRBV29-1	TRBJ1-4	TGCAGCGTTCAGGGGGCCTCAACTAATGAAAAACTGTTTTTT	CSVQGASTNEKLFF
-	-	TRBV11-2	TRBJ2-3	TGTGCCAGCAGCACCCAACGACAGTTCACAGATACGCAGTATTTT	CASSTQRQFTDTQYF
once	-	TRBV27	TRBJ2-1	TGTGCCAGCAGTACACAACAGGGTATAGGTGAGCAGTTCTTC	CASSTQQGIGEQFF
-	TRBD1	TRBV19	TRBJ1-4	TGTGCCAGTTCGGGACAGGGGATTGAAAAACTGTTTTTT	CASSGQGIEKLFF
-	-	TRBV27	TRBJ2-1	TGTGCCAGCAGTCCCATCGGGGGGCTGTCCTACAATGAGCAGTTCTTC	CASSPIGGLSYNEQFF
-	-	TRBV5-6	TRBJ2-5	TGTGCCAGCTTGAGAGACCGGGAAGAGACCCAGTACTTC	CASLRDREETQYF
-	TRBD1	TRBV6-5	TRBJ2-7	TGTGCCAGCACCCCGGGACAGGGGAGGGAGCAGTACTTC	CASTPGQGREQYF
-	TRBD2	TRBV7-9	TRBJ2-1	TGTGCCAGCAGCTTAGAGAGCGGGAGGGCCCGCTCCTACAATGAGCAGTTCTTC	CASSLESGRARSYNEQFF
-	TRBD1	TRBV24-1	TRBJ1-2	TGTGCCACCAGTGACTCAGGACAGGGAGGCTATGGCTACACCTTC	CATSDSGQGGYGYTF
-	-	TRBV28	TRBJ2-3	TGTGCCAGCAGCTCCACCGACGTCACAGGGAATACGCAGTATTTT	CASSSTDVTGNTQYF
-	-	TRBV5-1	TRBJ2-5	TGCGCCAGCAGCTTCTCGGGCGCCCAGGGGACCCAGTACTTC	CASSFSGAQGTQYF
-	TRBD2	TRBV27	TRBJ2-1	TGTGCCAGCCGATCCTATAGCGGGGCCGGCGTCAATGAGCAGTTCTTC	CASRSYSGAGVNEQFF
-	-	TRBV18	TRBJ2-2	TGTGCCAGCTCACCCCCGGGGGAGCTGTTTTTT	CASSPPGELFF
medium-sized	TRBD1	TRBV10-1	TRBJ2-1	TGCGCCAGCAGCGTAGGGGGACAGGAAAATGAGCAGTTCTTC	CASSVGGQENEQFF
-	-	TRBV12-3/TRBV12-4	TRBJ1-1	TGTGCCAGCAGACAGGGATGGACCACTGAAGCTTTTTTT	CASRQGWTTEAFF
few	TRBD1	TRBV25-1	TRBJ2-7	TGTGCCAGCAGGAAGTCCGAGGGACAGGCATACGAGCAGTACTTC	CASRKSEGQAYEQYF
-	TRBD2	TRBV11-2	TRBJ2-5	TGTGCCAGCAGCTTGCCGGGGGGGGAGACCCAGTACTTC	CASSLPGGETQYF
-	TRBD1	TRBV6-5	TRBJ2-7	TGTGCCAGAATACCGGGACAGGATTACGAGCAGTACTTC	CARIPGQDYEQYF
medium-sized	-	TRBV10-3	TRBJ1-6	TGTGCCATCAGTGGACAGGATAATTCACCCCTCCACTTT	CAISGQDNSPLHF
-	-	TRBV7-2	TRBJ1-1	TGTGCCAGCAGCTTAGTAAAGAGAACTGAAGCTTTCTTT	CASSLVKRTEAFF
-	TRBD2	TRBV10-3	TRBJ2-7	TGTGCCATCAGTAATACGGGAGGGACCGTTTCCTACGAGCAGTACTTC	CAISNTGGTVSYEQYF
-	-	TRBV7-9	TRBJ1-3	TGTGCCAGCAGCTTCCAGGGTGGTGGAAACACCATATATTTT	CASSFQGGGNTIYF
-	-	TRBV19	TRBJ1-2	TGTGCCAGTGTACAGGGTCACTATGGCTACACCTTC	CASVQGHYGYTF
-	TRBD2	TRBV30	TRBJ2-3	TGTGCCTGGAGTGGCCTCTTAGCGGGGGGGGCAGATACGCAGTATTTT	CAWSGLLAGGADTQYF
-	TRBD2	TRBV11-2	TRBJ2-3	TGTGCCAGCAGCCCCCTGGCCACCCGGGCTAGCGGGTGGACAGATACGCAGTATTTT	CASSPLATRASGWTDTQYF
-	-	TRBV27	TRBJ1-1	TGTGCCAGCAGTTCATCGGCGGGGACTGAAGCTTTCTTT	CASSSSAGTEAFF
-	-	TRBV19	TRBJ1-5	TGTGCCAGTAGTATTGCAGGGGGCAATCAGCCCCAGCATTTT	CASSIAGGNQPQHF
-	-	TRBV12-5	TRBJ2-2	TGTGCTAGTGGTCCGGAGCGGGCCTACGGGGAGCTGTTTTTT	CASGPERAYGELFF
-	-	TRBV5-4	TRBJ2-1	TGTGCCAGCAGCTTGGAAGCTTCTAGGGGTGGTGAGCAGTTCTTC	CASSLEASRGGEQFF
few	-	TRBV19	TRBJ1-1	TGTGCCAGTAGTCGCAGGGGAGGGACTGAAGCTTTCTTT	CASSRRGGTEAFF
few	-	TRBV16	TRBJ1-1	TGTGCCAGCAGCCTACGGCGGGAGAGTACTGAAGCTTTCTTT	CASSLRRESTEAFF
-	-	TRBV4-1	TRBJ1-6	TGCGCCAGCCGGCCAGGGCGCGGGACCTATAATTCACCCCTCCACTTT	CASRPGRGTYNSPLHF
few	-	TRBV5-1	TRBJ1-2	TGCGCCAGCAGCTTTGACTCGGGCTATGGCTACACCTTC	CASSFDSGYGYTF
once	-	TRBV7-2	TRBJ2-5	TGTGCCAGCAGCCCACAGGCCAACAGGGTTGAGACCCAGTACTTC	CASSPQANRVETQYF
-	-	TRBV30	TRBJ2-7	TGTGCCTGGAGTTCCCGGGCCTACGAGCAGTACTTC	CAWSSRAYEQYF
once	-	TRBV4-1	TRBJ1-5	TGCGCCAGCAGCCAGGGTCCCTTTGGGGGGCAGCCCCAGCATTTT	CASSQGPFGGQPQHF
-	-	TRBV19	TRBJ1-5	TGTGCCAGTAGTATAGTGGGCGACAGCAATCAGCCCCAGCATTTT	CASSIVGDSNQPQHF
-	TRBD1	TRBV29-1	TRBJ1-4	TGCAGCGTGGCCAGGGGGCAGGTCGGGGAAAAACTGTTTTTT	CSVARGQVGEKLFF
few	TRBD1	TRBV4-1	TRBJ1-5	TGCGCCAGCAGCCGAGCTACCGGGACAGGGGATCAGCCCCAGCATTTT	CASSRATGTGDQPQHF
-	TRBD1	TRBV6-5	TRBJ2-1	TGTGCCAGTTACCCGGGACAGGGAAGATTTGAGCAGTTCTTC	CASYPGQGRFEQFF